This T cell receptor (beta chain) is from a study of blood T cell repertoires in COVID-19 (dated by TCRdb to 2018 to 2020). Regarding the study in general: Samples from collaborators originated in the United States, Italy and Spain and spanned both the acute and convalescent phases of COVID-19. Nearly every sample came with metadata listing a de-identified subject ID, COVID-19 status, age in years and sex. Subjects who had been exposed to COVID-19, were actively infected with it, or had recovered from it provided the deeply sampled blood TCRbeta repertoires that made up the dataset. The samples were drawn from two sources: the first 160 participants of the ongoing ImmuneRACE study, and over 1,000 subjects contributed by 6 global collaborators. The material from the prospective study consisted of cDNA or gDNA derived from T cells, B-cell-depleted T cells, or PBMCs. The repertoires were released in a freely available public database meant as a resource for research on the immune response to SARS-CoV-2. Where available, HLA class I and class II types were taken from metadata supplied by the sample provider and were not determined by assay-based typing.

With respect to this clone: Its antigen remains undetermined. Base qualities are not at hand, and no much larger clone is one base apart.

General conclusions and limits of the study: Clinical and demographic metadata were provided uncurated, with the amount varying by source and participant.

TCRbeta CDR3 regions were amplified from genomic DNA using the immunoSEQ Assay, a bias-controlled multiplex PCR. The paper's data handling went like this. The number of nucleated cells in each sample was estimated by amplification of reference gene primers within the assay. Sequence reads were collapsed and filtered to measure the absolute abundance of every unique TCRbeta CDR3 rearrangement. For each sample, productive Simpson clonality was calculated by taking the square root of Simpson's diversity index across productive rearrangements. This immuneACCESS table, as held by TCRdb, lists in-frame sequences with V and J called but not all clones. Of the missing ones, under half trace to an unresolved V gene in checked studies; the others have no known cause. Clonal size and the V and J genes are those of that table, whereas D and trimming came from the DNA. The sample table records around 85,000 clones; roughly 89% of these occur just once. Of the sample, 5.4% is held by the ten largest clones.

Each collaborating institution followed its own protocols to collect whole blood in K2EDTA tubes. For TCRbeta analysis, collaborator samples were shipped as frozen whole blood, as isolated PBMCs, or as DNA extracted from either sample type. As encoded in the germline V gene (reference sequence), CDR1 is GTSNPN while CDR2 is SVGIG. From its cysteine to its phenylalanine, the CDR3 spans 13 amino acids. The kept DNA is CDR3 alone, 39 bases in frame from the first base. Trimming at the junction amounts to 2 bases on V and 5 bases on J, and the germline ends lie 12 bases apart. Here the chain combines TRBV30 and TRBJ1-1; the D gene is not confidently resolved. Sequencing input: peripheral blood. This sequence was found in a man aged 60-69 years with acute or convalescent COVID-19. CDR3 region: CAWSPGVGTEAFF. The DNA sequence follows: TGTGCCTGGAGTCCCGGGGTTGGAACTGAAGCTTTCTTT.